This entry lists 27 T cell receptor beta chains sequenced from one sample in a study of graft-versus-host responses after intestinal transplantation. No cognate antigen is known for these TCRs. Sequenced by immunoSEQ multiplex PCR; TCRdb stores in-frame clones only, minus some. The table records about 86,000 clones, approximately 90% of them present only once. The sequencing here drew on unstimulated CD4+ T cells sorted from spleen or lymph node cells, taken before transplant. All receptors come from a human donor who was the organ donor for an intestinal transplant.

V usage is TRBV9 and J usage is TRBJ1-3; TRBD1 matches at 7 bases. V shed 0 bases, J shed 4 bases, and the junction held 7 bases outside the gene matches. Germline V gene sequence: CDR1 SGDLS, CDR2 YYNGEE. This CDR3 spans 16 amino acids. CDR3 nucleotide sequence: TGTGCCAGCAGCGTAGATCACAGGGGATTGGGAAACACCATATATTTT. Translating gives CASSVDHRGLGNTIYF.

The V call is TRBV6-1, the J call TRBJ1-2; D unclear. The CDR3 is 15 residues long. Per the germline V gene, CDR1 is MNHNS and CDR2 is SASEGT. V was shortened by 7 bases and J by 8 bases, with 23 bases between the two germline ends. CDR3 amino acids: CASTPGGGPVGGYTF. CDR3 nucleotides: TGTGCCAGCACCCCCGGCGGAGGGCCTGTTGGGGGCTACACCTTC.

The chain employs TRBV10-1 and TRBJ1-1, with 10 nucleotides matching TRBD1. J was trimmed by 3 bases and V by 0 bases; bases with no gene match: 4. This CDR3 has 16 amino acids. Germline CDR1 is WNHNN and CDR2 is SYGVQD (reference sequence). The CDR3 DNA reads as TGCGCCAGCAGTGAGTCGGACAGGGGGGTCGACACTGAAGCTTTCTTT. Its translation is CASSESDRGVDTEAFF.

The V and J genes are TRBV27 and TRBJ2-3; perhaps TRBD2 as D (6 bases). V dropped 2 bases and J dropped 2 bases, with 8 bases sitting between them. The CDR3 runs to 14 residues. Germline V lookup: CDR1 MNHEY, CDR2 SMNVEV (reference sequence). The DNA for the CDR3 is TGTGCCAGCAGTTTAGGGGGGACCACAGATACGCAGTATTTT. Residues: CASSLGGTTDTQYF.

J is TRBJ2-3 and V is TRBV5-4, with TRBD1 matching over 12 bases. This CDR3 has 16 residues. V dropped 4 bases and J dropped 3; count of bases not matched to a gene: 6. In germline, CDR1 is SGHNT, CDR2 YYREEE (reference sequence). Here the CDR3 reads CASSHPGQGATDTQYF. CDR3 nucleotide sequence: TGTGCCAGCAGCCATCCGGGACAGGGGGCAACAGATACGCAGTATTTT.

This clone has a single count. The J gene is TRBJ2-5, the V gene TRBV5-6; 7 nucleotides line up with TRBD2. The CDR3 consists of 13 residues. Germline values: CDR1 SGHDT, CDR2 YYEEEE. Germline trimming cut 4 bases from V and 7 bases from J; bases unmatched to any gene: 7. CDR3 sequence reads: CASSGGLLGTQYF. In nucleotides, the CDR3 is TGTGCCAGCAGCGGGGGACTATTAGGGACCCAGTACTTC.

The chain carries TRBV19 and TRBJ2-3, with 8 positions matching TRBD1. The trim removed 4 bases at V and 5 bases at J, leaving 5 bases unmatched. The CDR3 consists of 14 residues. The germline V gene encodes CDR1 LNHDA and CDR2 SQIVND (reference sequence). The CDR3 region is CASSTQGAGDTQYF. DNA for the CDR3: TGTGCCAGTAGTACGCAGGGGGCGGGAGATACGCAGTATTTT.

This rearrangement joins TRBV14 to TRBJ1-2; tentative D call: TRBD1 (5 bases). The V gene's germline CDR1 is SGHDN and CDR2 FVKESK. V lost 2 bases and J 7 bases, leaving 8 bases between the germline ends. The CDR3 consists of 12 residues. The CDR3 is CASSQLGRGYTF. The CDR3 DNA sequence: TGTGCCAGCAGCCAACTGGGGCGTGGCTACACCTTC.

This chain uses TRBV19 with TRBJ2-3; possibly TRBD1 for D (5 bases). The germline CDR1 and CDR2 sequences are LNHDA and SQIVND (reference sequence). Trimming took 9 bases from V and 5 from J, leaving 18 bases between them. The CDR3 has 14 amino acids. CDR3 DNA: TGTGCCAGGCCGGGCCCAGGGCTGGGAGATACGCAGTATTTT. Protein sequence: CARPGPGLGDTQYF.

The table lists this clone with a few counts. This chain joins TRBV25-1 and TRBJ2-2; D remains ambiguous. This CDR3 is 12 amino acids long. Trimming pared 7 bases from V and 6 bases from J, leaving 9 bases between. Germline-derived CDR1 and CDR2 are MGHDK and SYGVNS. CDR3 coding DNA: TGTGCCAGCACTCCCGGGTCCGGGGAGCTGTTTTTT. Its protein is CASTPGSGELFF.

V and J are TRBV11-2 and TRBJ2-1, with 7 bases that match TRBD2. CDR3 length: 14 amino acids. Germline V gene sequence: CDR1 SGHAT, CDR2 FQNNGV. J lost 2 bases, V lost 5 bases, and 3 bases had no gene match. The CDR3 is CASSPSGAYNEQFF. CDR3 nucleotide sequence: TGTGCCAGCAGCCCTAGCGGCGCCTACAATGAGCAGTTCTTC.

The chain employs TRBV11-1 and TRBJ1-2; the D is unclear. CDR1 and CDR2 from the germline V gene are SGHAT and FQDESV (reference sequence). The germline V and J ends were trimmed by 5 bases and 4 bases, with 11 bases remaining between them. CDR3 length: 13 residues. CDR3 in amino acids: CASSRRSVYGYTF. CDR3 nucleotide sequence: TGTGCCAGCAGCCGAAGATCAGTCTATGGCTACACCTTC. The complete variable domain, with remaining parts taken from reference TRBV11-1 and TRBJ1-2, reads EAEVAQSPRYKITEKSQAVAFWCDPISGHATLYWYRQILGQGPELLVQFQDESVVDDSQLPKDRFSAERLKGVDSTLKIQPAELGDSAMYLCASSRRSVYGYTFGSGTRLTVV.

The V and J genes are TRBV5-6 and TRBJ1-3; a possible D gene is TRBD1 (5 bases). Germline lookup yields CDR1 SGHDT and CDR2 YYEEEE. The V end was cut by 0 bases, the J end by 8 bases, with 15 bases between. The CDR3 consists of 15 residues. The CDR3 nucleotides read TGTGCCAGCAGCTTGGCCTGGGGCGAGTGGGACACCATATATTTT. It is translated as CASSLAWGEWDTIYF.

The chain uses TRBV6-1 and TRBJ1-2, with D maybe TRBD1 (6 bases). Trimming removed 0 bases at V and 6 bases at J, with 8 bases between. The length of the CDR3 is 13 residues. The germline CDR1 and CDR2 sequences are MNHNS and SASEGT. The CDR3 sequence: CASSEAAGDGYTF. The CDR3 coding sequence is TGTGCCAGCAGTGAAGCTGCAGGGGATGGCTACACCTTC.

This chain uses TRBV6-1 with TRBJ1-2; D possibly corresponds to TRBD1 (5 bases). The V end was cut by 7 bases, the J end by 6 bases, with 12 bases between. Germline CDR1 MNHNS, CDR2 SASEGT. This CDR3 comprises 12 residues. The CDR3 nucleotides are TGTGCCAGCATTAACAGGCTCGATGGCTACACCTTC. It translates to CASINRLDGYTF.

The genes are TRBV7-3 and TRBJ1-5; TRBD1 might be the D (6 bases). Germline V lookup: CDR1 SGHTA, CDR2 FQGTGA. This CDR3 is 15 amino acids long. Trimming removed 3 bases at V and 2 bases at J, with 11 bases between. The CDR3, as DNA: TGTGCCAGCAGCTTGATTCAGGGGCGCAATCAGCCCCAGCATTTT. Translation gives CASSLIQGRNQPQHF.

This chain joins TRBV18 and TRBJ2-1; 7 bases line up with TRBD2. Germline CDR1 KGHSH, CDR2 LQKENI. V lost 4 bases to trimming and J lost 5 bases; unmatched junction nucleotides: 11. The CDR3 consists of 16 residues. The DNA of the CDR3 is TGTGCCAGCTCACTCCTACCTTATGGGGGGGACAATGAGCAGTTCTTC. Translating it yields CASSLLPYGGDNEQFF.

This clone has just a few counts. This chain connects TRBV5-6 to TRBJ1-1, with 10 bases aligning to TRBD1. Unmatched junction bases numbered 8, after V lost 4 bases and J lost 5 bases. Germline CDR1 SGHDT, CDR2 YYEEEE. The CDR3 consists of 15 residues. For the CDR3, the DNA is TGTGCCAGCAGCGGTTGGACAGGGGGTTTGACTGAAGCTTTCTTT. As protein: CASSGWTGGLTEAFF. The whole variable domain, filled in from reference TRBV5-6 and TRBJ1-1, reads DAGVTQSPTHLIKTRGQQVTLRCSPKSGHDTVSWYQQALGQGPQFIFQYYEEEERQRGNFPDRFSGHQFPNYSSELNVNALLLGDSALYLCASSGWTGGLTEAFFGQGTRLTVV.

This chain uses TRBV5-4 with TRBJ1-3; TRBD1 is a possible D gene (5 bases). Trimming removed 5 bases at V and 0 bases at J, with 9 bases between. CDR3 length: 14 amino acids. In germline, CDR1 is SGHNT, CDR2 YYREEE (reference sequence). The CDR3 DNA follows: TGTGCCAGCAGTACCGGGGGCTCTGGAAACACCATATATTTT. Translating it yields CASSTGGSGNTIYF.

This chain connects TRBV29-1 to TRBJ1-1; D ambiguous. The germline V gene has CDR1 SQVTM and CDR2 ANQGSEA. Trimming shortened V by 4 bases and J by 3 bases, and 24 bases separated the two germline ends. This CDR3 has 17 residues. CDR3 loop: CSVGKDSKVALYTEAFF. CDR3 sequence (DNA): TGCAGCGTTGGAAAGGACTCGAAGGTGGCCTTGTACACTGAAGCTTTCTTT.

The V call is TRBV5-6, the J call TRBJ2-3; the match to TRBD1 covers 10 bases. This CDR3 is built from 16 residues. J lost 2 bases, V lost 1 base, and 4 bases had no gene match. Germline CDR1 is SGHDT and CDR2 is YYEEEE. This CDR3 reads CASSLLDRGSTDTQYF. The DNA of the CDR3 is TGTGCCAGCAGCTTGTTGGACAGGGGGTCCACAGATACGCAGTATTTT.

V usage is TRBV5-1 and J usage is TRBJ2-5; TRBD2 agrees at 8 bases. This CDR3 is 17 amino acids long. The J segment lost 4 bases and the V segment lost 5 bases, leaving 16 bases of the junction unmatched. The V gene's germline CDR1 is SGHRS and CDR2 YFSETQ. For the CDR3, the DNA is TGCGCCAGCAGTAAAGTCCTCGGGGGGGGTGCGAGAGAGACCCAGTACTTC. Translated: CASSKVLGGGARETQYF.

This CDR3 reads CASTDRGPVYGYTF. CDR3 nucleotides: TGTGCCAGCACTGACAGGGGGCCCGTCTATGGCTACACCTTC. J is TRBJ1-2 and V is TRBV6-1; 10 bases align to TRBD1. The germline V gene encodes CDR1 MNHNS and CDR2 SASEGT. Losses at the gene ends were 7 bases for V and 4 bases for J; bases not matched to a gene: 6. This CDR3 contains 14 residues.

This chain links TRBV30 with TRBJ2-5; maybe TRBD2 (7 bases). CDR3 length equals 13 residues. Germline values: CDR1 GTSNPN, CDR2 SVGIG (reference sequence). Trimming pared 4 bases from V and 1 base from J, leaving 10 bases between. The CDR3 coding sequence is TGTGCCTGGATTGGGGGGGCCCAAGAGACCCAGTACTTC. Amino acid sequence: CAWIGGAQETQYF.

The V gene is TRBV4-2, the J gene TRBJ1-2; TRBD1 aligns across 9 bases. Germline values: CDR1 LGHNA, CDR2 YNFKEQ. The V segment lost 4 bases and the J segment 7 bases; nucleotides outside the gene matches: 10. The CDR3 is made up of 15 amino acids. Here the CDR3 reads CASSPPGTGFIGYTF. The CDR3 DNA reads TGTGCCAGCAGCCCCCCCGGGACAGGGTTTATTGGCTACACCTTC.

This chain uses TRBV5-1 with TRBJ1-4, with D uncertain. Looked up from germline, CDR1 is SGHRS and CDR2 is YFSETQ. V dropped 2 bases and J dropped 2 bases, with 7 bases sitting between them. The CDR3 covers 14 residues. The CDR3 sequence is CASSFGRTNEKLFF. The CDR3 DNA reads as TGCGCCAGCAGCTTTGGGAGGACTAATGAAAAACTGTTTTTT.

The rearrangement uses TRBV4-1 and TRBJ2-7; TRBD1 matches at 9 bases. The CDR3 consists of 16 residues. V was clipped by 0 bases and J by 6 bases; unmatched bases: 9. Germline V CDR1 and CDR2: MGHRA, YSYEKL. In DNA, the CDR3 is TGCGCCAGCAGCCAAGATGTAGGGACAGGGAGAGTCGAGCAGTACTTC. Translating it yields CASSQDVGTGRVEQYF.